What follows are 30 T cell receptor beta chains derived from one specimen sequenced in a study of blood T cell repertoires in COVID-19. Profiled with immunoSEQ multiplex PCR; TCRdb holds only in-frame clones, not every one. This sample yields a few hundred thousand clones, of which 80% to 90% are seen a single time; more than 8.5% belongs to the top ten. Sequenced sample: peripheral blood. Receptors originate from a woman in her seventies with COVID-19, enrolled during active disease.

V usage is TRBV2 and J usage is TRBJ1-5; D is uncertain. From germline, CDR1 is SNHLY and CDR2 FYNNEI. The CDR3 loop spans 12 amino acids. The ends were cut back, 7 bases at V and 4 bases at J, with 8 bases in the middle. The CDR3 sequence is CASNRFNQPQHF. CDR3 nucleotide sequence: TGTGCCAGCAACAGATTTAATCAGCCCCAGCATTTT.

This rearrangement joins TRBV4-2 to TRBJ2-3, with 10 bases aligning to TRBD2. V lost 3 bases to trimming and J lost 3 bases; unmatched junction nucleotides: 12. Germline V gene data show CDR1 as LGHNA and CDR2 as YNFKEQ. This CDR3 contains 18 residues. The CDR3 reads CASSHLSGRALGTDTQYF. CDR3 in DNA: TGTGCCAGCAGCCATCTCAGCGGGAGGGCTTTGGGAACAGATACGCAGTATTTT.

The V and J genes are TRBV30 and TRBJ2-3; D possibly corresponds to TRBD2 (6 bases). V was shortened by 1 base and J by 6 bases, with 11 bases between the two germline ends. This CDR3 has 13 residues. Germline CDR1 is GTSNPN and CDR2 is SVGIG (reference sequence). Here the CDR3 reads CAWSEVAADTQYF. The CDR3 nucleotides read TGTGCCTGGAGTGAGGTAGCGGCCGATACGCAGTATTTT.

The V and J genes are TRBV3-1 (or the pseudogene TRBV3-2) and TRBJ1-2, with a weak D call TRBD1 (6 bases). The germline V gene encodes CDR1 LGHDT and CDR2 YNNKEL (reference sequence). This CDR3 has 16 amino acids. Trimming cost V 0 bases and J 8 bases, with 19 bases left between them. In nucleotides, the CDR3 is TGTGCCAGCAGCCAAGAACGGAACAGGGCGGACGTCGGCTACACCTTC. Its translation is CASSQERNRADVGYTF.

CDR3 amino acids: CASSQRVAGGPKEQFF. DNA for the CDR3: TGTGCCAGCAGCCAGAGGGTAGCGGGAGGGCCGAAGGAGCAGTTCTTC. V usage is TRBV3-1 (or the pseudogene TRBV3-2) and J usage is TRBJ2-1; 11 nucleotides match TRBD2. CDR3 size: 16 residues. V lost 3 bases to trimming and J lost 10 bases; unmatched junction nucleotides: 11. CDR1 is LGHDT, CDR2 YNNKEL, per germline (reference sequence).

This clone occurred a few times. The chain couples TRBV30 to TRBJ1-1; the match to TRBD1 covers 11 bases. J lost 5 bases, V lost 5 bases, and 7 bases had no gene match. Germline CDR1 and CDR2: GTSNPN and SVGIG (reference sequence). CDR3 size: 14 residues. The CDR3 sequence is CAWQGGQGATEAFF. The CDR3 DNA reads TGTGCCTGGCAGGGTGGACAGGGGGCAACTGAAGCTTTCTTT. Supplemented by reference TRBV30 and TRBJ1-1, the full variable domain reads SQTIHQWPATLVQPVGSPLSLECTVEGTSNPNLYWYRQAAGRGLQLLFYSVGIGQISSEVPQNLSASRPQDRQFILSSKKLLLSDSGFYLCAWQGGQGATEAFFGQGTRLTVV.

V gene TRBV6-2 or TRBV6-3 combines with J gene TRBJ1-1; D gene ambiguous. The CDR3 sequence is 12 residues long. Germline V gene lookup returns CDR1 MNHEY and CDR2 SVGEGT. Trimming stripped 5 bases from V and 0 bases from J, with 4 bases between. CDR3: CASSRMNTEAFF. The CDR3 nucleotides read TGTGCCAGCAGTCGTATGAACACTGAAGCTTTCTTT.

V gene TRBV18 combines with J gene TRBJ1-1; TRBD1 agrees at 7 bases. V was pared by 6 bases and J by 7 bases, with 14 bases of the junction left unmatched. Germline values: CDR1 KGHSH, CDR2 LQKENI. The CDR3 loop spans 15 amino acids. The CDR3 region is CASSQADRDLSEAFF. The CDR3, as DNA: TGTGCCAGCTCCCAAGCTGACAGGGATTTGAGTGAAGCTTTCTTT. The full variable domain, rest sourced from reference TRBV18 and TRBJ1-1, is NAGVMQNPRHLVRRRGQEARLRCSPMKGHSHVYWYRQLPEEGLKFMVYLQKENIIDESGMPKERFSAEFPKEGPSILRIQQVVRGDSAAYFCASSQADRDLSEAFFGQGTRLTVV.

This clone occurred once. A junction boundary mismatches the germline segment, possibly from a read error. This rearrangement joins TRBV28 to TRBJ1-1; possibly TRBD1 for D (6 bases). The CDR3 extends over 15 amino acids. Germline V CDR1 and CDR2: MDHEN, SYDVKM. CDR3 nucleotide sequence: TGTGCCAGCAGGACAGGACAGTTTCGGAACGCTGAAGCTTTCTTT. Protein: CASRTGQFRNAEAFF.

The V gene is TRBV19, the J gene TRBJ1-1; TRBD1 matches 9 bases. Unmatched junction bases numbered 6, after V lost 6 bases and J lost 10 bases. Germline V lookup: CDR1 LNHDA, CDR2 SQIVND (reference sequence). CDR3 length: 12 residues. CDR3 protein: CASSYRGPGAFF. The CDR3 region has the DNA TGTGCCAGTAGCTACAGGGGGCCCGGAGCTTTCTTT.

This clone was observed once. The chain has TRBV2 and TRBJ2-2; no clear D gene. Germline V gene sequence: CDR1 SNHLY, CDR2 FYNNEI. Trimming cost V 5 bases and J 5 bases, with 3 bases left between them. The CDR3 contains 11 residues. DNA for the CDR3: TGTGCCAGCAGTCGGACCGGGGAGCTGTTTTTT. It is translated as CASSRTGELFF.

The rearrangement uses TRBV5-6 and TRBJ2-3; D is ambiguous. This CDR3 spans 12 amino acids. V was trimmed by 6 bases and J by 2 bases, leaving 7 bases between them. Germline CDR1 SGHDT, CDR2 YYEEEE. The CDR3 nucleotides are TGTGCCAGCACGAGCAACACAGATACGCAGTATTTT. Protein: CASTSNTDTQYF.

This clone is a singleton in its sample. The chain combines TRBV5-5 with TRBJ1-5, with 8 bases matching TRBD1. The V gene end was trimmed by 4 bases and the J gene end by 6 bases; junction bases not matched to a gene: 6. Germline CDR1 is SGHKS and CDR2 is YYEKEE (reference sequence). There are 14 residues in the CDR3. The CDR3, as DNA: TGTGCCAGCAGCACGCAGGGGGCGGGTCAGCCCCAGCATTTT. Its protein product is CASSTQGAGQPQHF.

The rearrangement links TRBV9 to TRBJ2-7, with 8 bases identical to TRBD1. The CDR3 sequence is 14 residues long. Germline assignment: CDR1 SGDLS and CDR2 YYNGEE. V dropped 1 base and J dropped 2; count of bases not matched to a gene: 2. The CDR3 nucleotides are TGTGCCAGCAGCGTACGGGACAGGCCCTACGAGCAGTACTTC. Amino acids: CASSVRDRPYEQYF. Full variable domain (rest looked up from reference TRBV9 and TRBJ2-7): DSGVTQTPKHLITATGQRVTLRCSPRSGDLSVYWYQQSLDQGLQFLIQYYNGEERAKGNILERFSAQQFPDLHSELNLSSLELGDSALYFCASSVRDRPYEQYFGPGTRLTVT.

This clone is a singleton in its sample. V and J are TRBV7-9 and TRBJ1-2; tentatively, D is TRBD1 (6 bases). Germline lookup yields CDR1 SEHNR and CDR2 FQNEAQ (reference sequence). The length of the CDR3 is 15 residues. V was shortened by 5 bases and J by 4 bases, with 17 bases between the two germline ends. Here the CDR3 reads CASSPQGGASYGYTF. The CDR3 nucleotides are TGTGCCAGCAGCCCCCAAGGGGGAGCTAGCTATGGCTACACCTTC.

The chain joins TRBV28 to TRBJ2-2, with D maybe TRBD2 (5 bases). Germline V gene lookup returns CDR1 MDHEN and CDR2 SYDVKM. The CDR3 has 12 residues. Trimming pared 4 bases from V and 7 bases from J, leaving 7 bases between. CDR3 in DNA: TGTGCCAGCAGTTGGCGGGTCGGGGAGCTGTTTTTT. Amino acids: CASSWRVGELFF.

Here the CDR3 reads CASRGSLGGAEAFF. The CDR3, as DNA: TGTGCCAGCAGAGGCTCCCTCGGAGGAGCTGAAGCTTTCTTT. The chain links TRBV6-5 to TRBJ1-1; D not resolved. In germline, CDR1 is MNHEY, CDR2 SVGAGI. The CDR3 is 14 amino acids. V shed 6 bases and J shed 6 bases, with 17 bases lying between them.

The chain uses TRBV3-1 (or the pseudogene TRBV3-2) and TRBJ2-1; D is possibly TRBD1 (5 bases). V was trimmed by 1 base and J by 5 bases, leaving 12 bases between them. The CDR3 runs 15 residues. Germline CDR1 LGHDT, CDR2 YNNKEL (reference sequence). The CDR3 sequence: CASSQARTSNNEQFF. Here the CDR3 DNA reads TGTGCCAGCAGCCAAGCACGGACAAGTAACAATGAGCAGTTCTTC.

This rearrangement joins TRBV24-1 to TRBJ2-7; the match to TRBD1 covers 9 bases. CDR1 and CDR2 from the germline V gene are KGHDR and SFDVKD. There are 16 residues in the CDR3. The V gene end was trimmed by 2 bases and the J gene end by 2 bases; junction bases not matched to a gene: 6. DNA of the CDR3: TGTGCCACCAGTGATTCCGGGACAGGGTATCCCTACGAGCAGTACTTC. Its protein is CATSDSGTGYPYEQYF.

The chain carries TRBV7-9 and TRBJ1-1, with D unresolved. The CDR3 totals 14 residues. Germline V gives CDR1 SEHNR, CDR2 FQNEAQ (reference sequence). The V and J ends lost 2 bases and 0 bases respectively, with 7 bases between them. The CDR3 region has the DNA TGTGCCAGCAGCTTACGGGGAGTGAACACTGAAGCTTTCTTT. Its translation: CASSLRGVNTEAFF.

The V call is TRBV7-2, the J call TRBJ2-3; 7 bases match TRBD1. With V trimmed by 5 bases and J by 2 bases, 4 bases remained unmatched. From germline, CDR1 is SGHTA and CDR2 FQGNSA. The CDR3 extends over 14 amino acids. The CDR3 DNA sequence: TGTGCCAGCAGCAGGGGGCATGTCACAGATACGCAGTATTTT. It is translated as CASSRGHVTDTQYF. The complete variable domain, with remaining parts taken from reference TRBV7-2 and TRBJ2-3, reads GAGVSQSPSNKVTEKGKDVELRCDPISGHTALYWYRQSLGQGLEFLIYFQGNSAPDKSGLPSDRFSAERTGGSVSTLTIQRTQQEDSAVYLCASSRGHVTDTQYFGPGTRLTVL.

This chain uses TRBV9 with TRBJ1-5; no firm D call. Trimming pared 5 bases from V and 7 bases from J, leaving 16 bases between. Germline CDR1 is SGDLS and CDR2 is YYNGEE. The CDR3 covers 14 residues. The CDR3 DNA follows: TGTGCCAGCAGTCCCGGCGGACTTGGGCAGCCCCAGCATTTT. Translation: CASSPGGLGQPQHF.

This sequence joins TRBV5-5 and TRBJ1-1; D is possibly TRBD1 (6 bases). This CDR3 has 15 amino acids. Germline CDR1 SGHKS, CDR2 YYEKEE (reference sequence). V dropped 0 bases and J dropped 0 bases, with 9 bases sitting between them. The CDR3 DNA reads as TGTGCCAGCAGCTTGGTAGGACAGTTGAACACTGAAGCTTTCTTT. As protein: CASSLVGQLNTEAFF.

This chain joins TRBV6-2 or TRBV6-3 and TRBJ2-5; 9 nucleotides match TRBD1. Germline assignment: CDR1 MNHEY and CDR2 SVGEGT. CDR3 size: 15 residues. Trimming removed 5 bases from V and 3 bases from J; junction bases left unmatched: 7. CDR3 nucleotides: TGTGCCAGCAGTGCCCTGGGACAGGGAAAAGAGACCCAGTACTTC. It yields the protein CASSALGQGKETQYF.

V and J are TRBV10-3 and TRBJ1-2; D perhaps matches TRBD1 (6 bases). Looked up from germline, CDR1 is ENHRY and CDR2 is SYGVKD. V gave up 3 bases and J gave up 4 bases, with 15 bases separating them. The CDR3 consists of 15 residues. The CDR3 spells CAISDVKSGAYGYTF. The CDR3, as DNA: TGTGCCATCAGTGATGTGAAGTCAGGGGCCTATGGCTACACCTTC.

The V and J genes are TRBV7-9 and TRBJ2-3; tentatively, D is TRBD1 (5 bases). Trimming left V 2 bases short and J 5 bases short, with 11 bases between. This CDR3 is built from 14 residues. Germline CDR1 reads SEHNR; CDR2 reads FQNEAQ (reference sequence). The CDR3 DNA is TGTGCCAGCAGCTTAATGGGAACAGGAGATACGCAGTATTTT. It is translated as CASSLMGTGDTQYF.

The chain links TRBV7-6 to TRBJ1-2, with unresolved D. CDR1 and CDR2 (germline): SGHVS, FNYEAQ. CDR3 length equals 12 residues. Trimming cost V 1 base and J 5 bases, with 5 bases left between them. CDR3 in amino acids: CASSLDGYGYTF. In DNA, the CDR3 is TGTGCCAGCAGCTTAGACGGGTATGGCTACACCTTC.

The chain couples TRBV19 to TRBJ1-5; 8 positions agree with TRBD1. V was clipped by 5 bases and J by 7 bases; unmatched bases: 7. Germline CDR1 reads LNHDA; CDR2 reads SQIVND (reference sequence). This CDR3 has 14 residues. CDR3 protein: CASSGRTGNQPQHF. Written as DNA, the CDR3 is TGTGCCAGTAGTGGCAGGACAGGGAACCAGCCCCAGCATTTT.

The chain employs TRBV11-3 and TRBJ1-1, with a tentative D call TRBD1 (5 bases). The CDR3 has 15 amino acids. The V gene lost 5 bases and the J gene lost 5 bases, with 18 bases spanning the gap. Germline-derived CDR1 and CDR2 are SGHNT and YENEEA. The DNA for the CDR3 is TGTGCCAGCAGCCCAAACTGGGGGGGTGGGACTGAAGCTTTCTTT. It encodes CASSPNWGGGTEAFF.

The chain carries TRBV6-5 and TRBJ2-1; tentatively, D is TRBD1 (6 bases). The germline CDR1 and CDR2 sequences are MNHEY and SVGAGI. The CDR3 consists of 13 residues. Deletions cut 7 bases from V and 6 bases from J, with 13 bases between. CDR3 DNA sequence: TGTGCCAGCATCCAAACAGGGTCCAATGAGCAGTTCTTC. This gives the protein CASIQTGSNEQFF.